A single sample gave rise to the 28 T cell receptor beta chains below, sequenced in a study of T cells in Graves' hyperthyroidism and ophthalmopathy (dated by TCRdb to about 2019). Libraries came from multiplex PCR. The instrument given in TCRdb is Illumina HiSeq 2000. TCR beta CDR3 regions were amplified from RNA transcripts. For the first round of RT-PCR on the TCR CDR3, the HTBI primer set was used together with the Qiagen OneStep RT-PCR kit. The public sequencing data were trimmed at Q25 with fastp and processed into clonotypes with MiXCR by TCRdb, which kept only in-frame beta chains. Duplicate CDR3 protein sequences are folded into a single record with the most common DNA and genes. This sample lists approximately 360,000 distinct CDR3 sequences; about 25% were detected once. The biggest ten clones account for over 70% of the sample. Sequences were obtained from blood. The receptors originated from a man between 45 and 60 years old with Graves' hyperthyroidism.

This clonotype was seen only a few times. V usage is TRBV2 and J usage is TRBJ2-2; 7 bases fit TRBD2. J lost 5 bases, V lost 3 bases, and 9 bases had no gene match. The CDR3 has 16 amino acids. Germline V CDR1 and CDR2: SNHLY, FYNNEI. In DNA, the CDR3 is TGTGCCAGCAGTGAGGTGGCTAGCGGAGGAACCGGGGAGCTGTTTTTT. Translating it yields CASSEVASGGTGELFF.

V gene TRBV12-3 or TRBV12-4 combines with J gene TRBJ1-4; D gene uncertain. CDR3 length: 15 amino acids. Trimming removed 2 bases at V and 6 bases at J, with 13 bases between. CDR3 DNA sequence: TGTGCCAGCAGTTTATCGGGGAACAGTTATGAAAAACTGTTTTTT. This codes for CASSLSGNSYEKLFF.

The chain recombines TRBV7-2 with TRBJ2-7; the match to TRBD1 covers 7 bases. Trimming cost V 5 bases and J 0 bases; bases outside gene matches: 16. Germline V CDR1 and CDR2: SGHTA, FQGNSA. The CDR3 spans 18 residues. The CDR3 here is CASSQLTRTGLSSYEQYF. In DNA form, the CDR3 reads TGTGCCAGCAGCCAACTAACTCGGACAGGTCTAAGCTCCTACGAGCAGTACTTC.

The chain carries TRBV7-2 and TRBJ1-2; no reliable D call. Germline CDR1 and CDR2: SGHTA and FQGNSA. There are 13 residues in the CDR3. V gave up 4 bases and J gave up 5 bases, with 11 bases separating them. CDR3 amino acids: CASSSTRLYGYTF. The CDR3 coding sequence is TGTGCCAGCAGCTCGACCCGCTTATATGGCTACACCTTC.

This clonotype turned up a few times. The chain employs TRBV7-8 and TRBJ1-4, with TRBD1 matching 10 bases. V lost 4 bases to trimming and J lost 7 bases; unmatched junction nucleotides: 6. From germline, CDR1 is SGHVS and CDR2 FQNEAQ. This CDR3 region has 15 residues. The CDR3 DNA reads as TGTGCCAGCAGCTCCTTGACAGGGGGCGGTGAAAAACTGTTTTTT. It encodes CASSSLTGGGEKLFF.

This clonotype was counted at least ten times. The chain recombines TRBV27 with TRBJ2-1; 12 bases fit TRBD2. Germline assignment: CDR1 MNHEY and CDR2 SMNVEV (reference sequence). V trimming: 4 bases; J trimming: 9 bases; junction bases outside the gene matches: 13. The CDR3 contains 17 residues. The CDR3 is CASSYFSLAGGGGEQFF. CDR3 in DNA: TGTGCCAGCAGTTACTTCTCACTAGCGGGGGGAGGTGGTGAGCAGTTCTTC.

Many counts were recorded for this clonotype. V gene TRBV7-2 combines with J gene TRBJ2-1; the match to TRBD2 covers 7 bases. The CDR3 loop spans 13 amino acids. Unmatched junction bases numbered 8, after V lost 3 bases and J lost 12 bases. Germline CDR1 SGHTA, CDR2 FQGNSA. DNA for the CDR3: TGTGCCAGCAGCTTGCTTCTGACTAGCTGGCAGTTCTTC. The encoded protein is CASSLLLTSWQFF.

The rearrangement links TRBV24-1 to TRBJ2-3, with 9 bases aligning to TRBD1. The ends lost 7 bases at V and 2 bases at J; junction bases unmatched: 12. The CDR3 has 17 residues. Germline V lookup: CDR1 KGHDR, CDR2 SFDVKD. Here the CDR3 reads CATSSPTGTGNTDTQYF. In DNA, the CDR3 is TGTGCCACCAGCAGCCCTACCGGGACAGGGAACACAGATACGCAGTATTTT.

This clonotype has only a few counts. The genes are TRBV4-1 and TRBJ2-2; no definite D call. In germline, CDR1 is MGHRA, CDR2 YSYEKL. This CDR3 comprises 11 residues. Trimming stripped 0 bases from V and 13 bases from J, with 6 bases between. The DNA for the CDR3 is TGCGCCAGCAGCCAAGAGCGGAGGCTGTTTTTT. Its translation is CASSQERRLFF.

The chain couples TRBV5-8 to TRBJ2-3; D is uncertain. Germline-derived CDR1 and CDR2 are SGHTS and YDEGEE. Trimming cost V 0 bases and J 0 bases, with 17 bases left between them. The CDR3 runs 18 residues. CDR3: CASSLAVWGYSSTDTQYF. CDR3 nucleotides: TGTGCCAGCAGCTTGGCGGTTTGGGGATACTCTAGCACAGATACGCAGTATTTT.

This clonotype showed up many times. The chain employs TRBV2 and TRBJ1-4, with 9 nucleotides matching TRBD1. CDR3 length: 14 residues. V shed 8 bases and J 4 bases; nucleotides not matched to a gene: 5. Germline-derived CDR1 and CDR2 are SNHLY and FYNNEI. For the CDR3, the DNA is TGTGCCAGCCACCGGGACAGGGTTAATGAAAAACTGTTTTTT. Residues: CASHRDRVNEKLFF.

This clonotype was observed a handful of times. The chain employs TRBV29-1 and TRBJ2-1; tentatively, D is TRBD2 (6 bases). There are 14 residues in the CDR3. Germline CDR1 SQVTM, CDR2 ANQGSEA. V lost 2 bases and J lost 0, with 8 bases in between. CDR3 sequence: CSVELASSYNEQFF. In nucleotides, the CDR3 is TGCAGCGTTGAACTAGCGAGCTCCTACAATGAGCAGTTCTTC.

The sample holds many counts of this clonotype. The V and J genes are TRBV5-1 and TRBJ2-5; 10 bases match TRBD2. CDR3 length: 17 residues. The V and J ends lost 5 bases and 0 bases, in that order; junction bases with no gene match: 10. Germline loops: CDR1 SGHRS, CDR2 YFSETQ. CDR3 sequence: CASSPGLAIGYQETQYF. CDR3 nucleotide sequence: TGCGCCAGCAGTCCGGGACTAGCGATTGGGTACCAAGAGACCCAGTACTTC.

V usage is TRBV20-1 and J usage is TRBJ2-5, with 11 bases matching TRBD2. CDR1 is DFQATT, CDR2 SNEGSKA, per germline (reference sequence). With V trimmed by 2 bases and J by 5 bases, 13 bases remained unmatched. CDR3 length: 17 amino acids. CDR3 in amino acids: CSARSVQLAGGLETQYF. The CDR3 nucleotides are TGCAGTGCTAGATCCGTGCAGCTAGCGGGAGGACTGGAGACCCAGTACTTC.

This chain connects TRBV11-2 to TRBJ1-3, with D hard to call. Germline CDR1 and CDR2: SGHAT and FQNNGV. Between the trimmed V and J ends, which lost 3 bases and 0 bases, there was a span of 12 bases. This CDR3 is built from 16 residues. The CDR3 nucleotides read TGTGCCAGCAGCTTCTCAGCGACCAGCTCTGGAAACACCATATATTTT. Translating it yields CASSFSATSSGNTIYF.

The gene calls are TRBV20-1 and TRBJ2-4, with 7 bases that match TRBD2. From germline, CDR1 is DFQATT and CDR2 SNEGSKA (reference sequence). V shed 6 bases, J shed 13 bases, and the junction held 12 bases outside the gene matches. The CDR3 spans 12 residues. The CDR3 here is CSARGVAGLQYF. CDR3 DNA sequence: TGCAGTGCACGCGGGGTAGCGGGCTTACAGTACTTC.

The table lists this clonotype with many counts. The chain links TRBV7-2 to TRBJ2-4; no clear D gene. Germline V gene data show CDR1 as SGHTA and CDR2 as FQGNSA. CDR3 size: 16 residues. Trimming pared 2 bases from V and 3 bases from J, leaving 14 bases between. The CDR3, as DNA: TGTGCCAGCAGCTTAATGTGGGGTGTAGGCAAAAACATTCAGTACTTC. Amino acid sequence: CASSLMWGVGKNIQYF.

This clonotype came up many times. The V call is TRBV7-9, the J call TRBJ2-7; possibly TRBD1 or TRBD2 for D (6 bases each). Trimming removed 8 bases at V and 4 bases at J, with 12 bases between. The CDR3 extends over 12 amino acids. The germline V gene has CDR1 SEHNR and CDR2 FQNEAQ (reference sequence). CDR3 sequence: CASSGAIYEQYF. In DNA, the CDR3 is TGTGCCAGCTCGGGGGCGATTTACGAGCAGTACTTC.

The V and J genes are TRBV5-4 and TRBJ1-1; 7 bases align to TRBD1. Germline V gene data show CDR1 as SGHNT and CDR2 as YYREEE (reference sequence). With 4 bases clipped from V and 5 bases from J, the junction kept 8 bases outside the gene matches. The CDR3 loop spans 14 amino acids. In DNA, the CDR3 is TGTGCCAGCAGCCTTGGGACAGATGAAACTGAAGCTTTCTTT. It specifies CASSLGTDETEAFF.

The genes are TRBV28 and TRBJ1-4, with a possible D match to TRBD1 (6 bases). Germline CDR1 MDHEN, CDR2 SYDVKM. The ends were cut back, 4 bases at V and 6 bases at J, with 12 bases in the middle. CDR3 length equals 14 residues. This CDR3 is CASSSNREDEKLFF. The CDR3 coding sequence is TGTGCCAGCAGTTCGAACAGGGAGGATGAAAAACTGTTTTTT.

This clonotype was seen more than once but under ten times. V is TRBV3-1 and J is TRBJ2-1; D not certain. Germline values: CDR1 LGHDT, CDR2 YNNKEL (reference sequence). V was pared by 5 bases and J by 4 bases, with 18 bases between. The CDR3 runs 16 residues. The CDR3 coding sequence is TGTGCCAGCAGCATCCCGCTAGGTCAGGATTACAATGAGCAGTTCTTC. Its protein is CASSIPLGQDYNEQFF.

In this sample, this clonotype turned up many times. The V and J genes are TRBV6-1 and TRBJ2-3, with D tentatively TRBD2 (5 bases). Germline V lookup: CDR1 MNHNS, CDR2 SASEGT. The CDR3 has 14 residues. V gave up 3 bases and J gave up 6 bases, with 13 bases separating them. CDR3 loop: CASSEGNRRDTQYF. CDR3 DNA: TGTGCCAGCAGTGAGGGGAATAGGAGGGATACGCAGTATTTT.

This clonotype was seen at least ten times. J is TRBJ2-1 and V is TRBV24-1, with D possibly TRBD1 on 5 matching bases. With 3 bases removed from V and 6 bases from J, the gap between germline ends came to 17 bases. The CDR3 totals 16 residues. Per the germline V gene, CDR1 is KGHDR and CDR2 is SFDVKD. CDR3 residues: CATSDKGTGKVNEQFF. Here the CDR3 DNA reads TGTGCCACCAGTGATAAGGGCACAGGCAAGGTCAATGAGCAGTTCTTC.

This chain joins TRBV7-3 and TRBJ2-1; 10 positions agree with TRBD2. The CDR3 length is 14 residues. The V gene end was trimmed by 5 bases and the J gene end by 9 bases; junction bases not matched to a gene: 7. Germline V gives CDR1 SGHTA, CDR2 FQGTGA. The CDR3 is CASSPSGRVFEQFF. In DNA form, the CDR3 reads TGTGCCAGCAGCCCCAGCGGGAGGGTCTTTGAGCAGTTCTTC.

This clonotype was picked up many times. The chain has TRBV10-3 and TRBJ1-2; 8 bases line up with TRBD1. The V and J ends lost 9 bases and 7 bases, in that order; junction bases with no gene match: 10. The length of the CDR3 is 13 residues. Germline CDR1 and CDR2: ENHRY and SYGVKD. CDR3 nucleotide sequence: TGTGCCATTCCGGACAGGGATGGTGGTGGCTACACCTTC. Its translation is CAIPDRDGGGYTF.

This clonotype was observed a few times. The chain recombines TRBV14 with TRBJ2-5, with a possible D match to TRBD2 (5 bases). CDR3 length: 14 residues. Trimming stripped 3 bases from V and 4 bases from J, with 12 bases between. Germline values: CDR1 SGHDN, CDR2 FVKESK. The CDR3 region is CASSQAWAGETQYF. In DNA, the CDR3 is TGTGCCAGCAGCCAGGCATGGGCGGGAGAGACCCAGTACTTC.

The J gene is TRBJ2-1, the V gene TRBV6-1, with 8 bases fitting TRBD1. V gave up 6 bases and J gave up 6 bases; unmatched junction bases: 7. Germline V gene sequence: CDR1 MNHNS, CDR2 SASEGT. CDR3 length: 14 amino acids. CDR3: CASSRTGQGNEQFF. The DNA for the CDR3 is TGTGCCAGCAGCAGGACAGGGCAGGGCAATGAGCAGTTCTTC.

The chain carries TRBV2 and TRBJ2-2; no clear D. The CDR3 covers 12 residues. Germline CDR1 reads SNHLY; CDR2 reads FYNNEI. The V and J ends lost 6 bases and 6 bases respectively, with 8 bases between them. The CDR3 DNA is TGTGCCAGCAGCGTTGTCCCCGGGGAGCTGTTTTTT. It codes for CASSVVPGELFF.